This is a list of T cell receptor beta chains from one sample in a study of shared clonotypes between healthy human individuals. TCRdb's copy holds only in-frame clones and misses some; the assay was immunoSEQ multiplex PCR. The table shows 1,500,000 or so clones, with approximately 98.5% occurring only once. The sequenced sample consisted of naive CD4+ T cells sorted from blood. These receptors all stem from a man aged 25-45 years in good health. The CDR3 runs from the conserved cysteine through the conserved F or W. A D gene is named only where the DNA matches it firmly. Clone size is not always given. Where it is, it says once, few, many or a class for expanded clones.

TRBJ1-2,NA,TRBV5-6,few,CASSQVQFYGYTF,TGTGCCAGCAGCCAAGTGCAGTTCTATGGCTACACCTTC
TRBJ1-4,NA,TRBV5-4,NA,CASSRGREKLFF,TGTGCCAGCAGCCGTGGTCGGGAAAAACTGTTTTTT
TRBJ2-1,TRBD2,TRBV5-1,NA,CASSQRGDRNEQFF,TGCGCCAGCAGCCAGCGGGGGGACCGCAATGAGCAGTTCTTC
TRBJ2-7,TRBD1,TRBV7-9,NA,CASAGTGYSYEQYF,TGTGCCAGCGCCGGGACAGGGTACTCCTACGAGCAGTACTTC
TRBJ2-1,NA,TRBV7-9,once,CASSSGQYNEQFF,TGTGCCAGCAGCTCGGGCCAGTACAATGAGCAGTTCTTC
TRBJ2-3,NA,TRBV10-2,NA,CASSLGTLTDTQYF,TGCGCCAGCAGTCTGGGGACCCTTACAGATACGCAGTATTTT
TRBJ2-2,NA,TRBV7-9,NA,CASSLLFGGGELFF,TGTGCCAGCAGCTTGCTATTCGGGGGCGGGGAGCTGTTTTTT
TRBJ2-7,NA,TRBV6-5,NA,CASRQARGTEQYF,TGTGCCAGCAGGCAGGCGCGGGGCACCGAGCAGTACTTC
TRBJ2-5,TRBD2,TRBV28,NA,CASSLLAGRETQYF,TGTGCCAGCAGTTTACTAGCGGGGAGAGAGACCCAGTACTTC
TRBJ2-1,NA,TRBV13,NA,CASSPAGPTVGNEQFF,TGTGCCAGCAGCCCCGCCGGACCCACGGTGGGCAATGAGCAGTTCTTC
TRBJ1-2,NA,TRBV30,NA,CAWSVLRQAGYTF,TGTGCCTGGAGTGTCCTGCGACAGGCTGGCTACACCTTC
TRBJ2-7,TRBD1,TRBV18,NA,CASSPLDRGGQYF,TGTGCCAGCTCCCCCTTGGACAGGGGCGGGCAGTACTTC
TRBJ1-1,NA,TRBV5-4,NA,CASSSSGNMETEAFF,TGTGCCAGCAGCTCATCCGGGAATATGGAAACTGAAGCTTTCTTT
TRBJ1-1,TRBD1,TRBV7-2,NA,CASSTPQGAAMNTEAFF,TGTGCCAGCAGCACCCCACAGGGGGCGGCGATGAACACTGAAGCTTTCTTT